The next 10 T cell receptor beta chains were all read from a single sample in a study of blood T cells in healthy people across ages. PCR was performed a second time for 7 to 11 cycles using a sample-barcoded 5' primer and a J-beta primer mix. MiXCR, run by TCRdb on the 5' RACE reads, gives a single entry per CDR3 protein. The table shows more than 500,000 distinct CDR3 sequences, with 25% to 35% occurring only once. These data are also associated with another study on T cells of mothers and their children.

Sequenced: blood. Source of these receptors: a boy aged 2 to 9 in good health.

This clonotype was counted between two and nine times. This rearrangement joins TRBV7-9 to TRBJ2-1; tentatively, D is TRBD2 (7 bases). This CDR3 has 16 residues. V lost 1 base and J lost 7, with 17 bases in between. The germline V gene has CDR1 SEHNR and CDR2 FQNEAQ (reference sequence). The CDR3 spells CASSLGVGGPRNEQFF. DNA of the CDR3: TGTGCCAGCAGCTTAGGGGTGGGGGGGCCAAGGAATGAGCAGTTCTTC.

Written as DNA, the CDR3 is TGTGCCAGCAGTAACCGACTAGCGGGAGGGCGGGAGACCCAGTACTTC. This encodes CASSNRLAGGRETQYF. The gene calls are TRBV6-5 and TRBJ2-5; TRBD2 agrees at 14 bases. Germline V gene sequence: CDR1 MNHEY, CDR2 SVGAGI. Trimming removed 5 bases from V and 5 bases from J; junction bases left unmatched: 7. CDR3 length equals 16 residues.

J is TRBJ1-4 and V is TRBV11-2; no reliable D call. V lost 5 bases, J lost 8 bases, and 12 bases lay in between. The CDR3 extends over 13 amino acids. CDR1 is SGHAT and CDR2 is FQNNGV in the germline V gene. The CDR3, as DNA: TGTGCCAGCAGCCGAGGTCCGGGCGAAAAACTGTTTTTT. Its translation is CASSRGPGEKLFF.

The V gene is TRBV7-9, the J gene TRBJ1-5, with unresolved D. V was cut by 1 base and J by 9 bases, with 13 bases left in between. This CDR3 spans 14 amino acids. CDR1 is SEHNR, CDR2 FQNEAQ, per germline (reference sequence). This chain's CDR3 is CASSLEGGGRPQHF. The CDR3 coding sequence is TGTGCCAGCAGCTTAGAAGGTGGTGGTCGGCCCCAGCATTTT.

The chain recombines TRBV5-1 with TRBJ2-1, with D unclear. The CDR3 has 15 amino acids. V lost 5 bases, J lost 0 bases, and 12 bases lay in between. The germline gives CDR1 SGHRS, CDR2 YFSETQ. CDR3 loop: CASRELRNSYNEQFF. The CDR3, as DNA: TGCGCCAGCAGGGAACTCCGAAACTCCTACAATGAGCAGTTCTTC.

The DNA of the CDR3 is TGTGCCAGCAGTTCAGGGGTGGTTGAGACCCAGTACTTC. Translated, it gives CASSSGVVETQYF. The rearrangement joins TRBV28 to TRBJ2-5; possibly TRBD1 for D (6 bases). Trimming took 4 bases from V and 5 from J, leaving 11 bases between them. Germline lookup yields CDR1 MDHEN and CDR2 SYDVKM. This CDR3 spans 13 amino acids.

This chain joins TRBV3-1 and TRBJ2-2; D is tentatively TRBD1 or TRBD2 (5 bases each). Trimming removed 8 bases from V and 8 bases from J, with 15 bases in between. Germline values: CDR1 LGHDT, CDR2 YNNKEL (reference sequence). There are 13 residues in the CDR3. The CDR3 loop is CASRSPGGGELFF. In DNA form, the CDR3 reads TGTGCCAGCCGCAGCCCTGGGGGAGGGGAGCTGTTTTTT.

This chain connects TRBV6-6 to TRBJ1-1; D possibly corresponds to TRBD1 (5 bases). V shed 5 bases and J shed 6 bases, with 10 bases lying between them. The length of the CDR3 is 12 residues. The germline gives CDR1 MNHNY, CDR2 SVGAGI (reference sequence). The CDR3 reads CASSQGGPEAFF. The CDR3 DNA sequence: TGTGCCAGCAGTCAGGGAGGGCCTGAAGCTTTCTTT.

The chain couples TRBV7-2 to TRBJ2-1; 14 bases match TRBD2. J was trimmed by 9 bases and V by 4 bases; bases with no gene match: 5. From germline, CDR1 is SGHTA and CDR2 FQGNSA. The CDR3 has 15 residues. The chain's CDR3 is CASSSGLAGVAEQFF. As DNA, the CDR3 is TGTGCCAGCAGCTCGGGACTAGCGGGAGTTGCTGAGCAGTTCTTC.

In nucleotides, the CDR3 is TGTGCCAGCAACATAGGTGGATATCCCTACAATGAGCAGTTCTTC. Protein: CASNIGGYPYNEQFF. The chain combines TRBV6-5 with TRBJ2-7; D remains unclear. The DNA end lines up better with TRBJ2-1; the J call may be wrong. The CDR3 spans 15 residues. Germline loops: CDR1 MNHEY, CDR2 SVGAGI.